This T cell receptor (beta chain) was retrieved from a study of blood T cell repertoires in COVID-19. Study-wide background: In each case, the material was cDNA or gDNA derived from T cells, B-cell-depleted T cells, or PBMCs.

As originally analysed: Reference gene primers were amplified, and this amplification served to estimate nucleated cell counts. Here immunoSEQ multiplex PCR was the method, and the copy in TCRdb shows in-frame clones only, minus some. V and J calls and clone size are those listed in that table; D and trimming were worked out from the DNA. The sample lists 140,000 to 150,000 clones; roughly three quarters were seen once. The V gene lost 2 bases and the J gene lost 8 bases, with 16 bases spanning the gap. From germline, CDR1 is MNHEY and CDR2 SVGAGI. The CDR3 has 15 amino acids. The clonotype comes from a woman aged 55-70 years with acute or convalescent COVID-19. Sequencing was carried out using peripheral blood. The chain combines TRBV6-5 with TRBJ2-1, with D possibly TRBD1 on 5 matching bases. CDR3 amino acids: CASSYETPLRDEQFF. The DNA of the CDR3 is TGTGCCAGCAGTTACGAAACTCCTCTCAGGGATGAGCAGTTCTTC.